Below are 21 T cell receptor beta chains sequenced from a single sample in a study of cytomegalovirus exposure and HLA in healthy donors (TCRdb year 2017). The library was built by means of the immunoSEQ multiplex PCR assay. A mixture of 60 forward primers for TCR Vbeta segments and 13 reverse primers for TCR Jbeta segments was used in the multiplex PCR. TCRdb took over this immuneACCESS table, retaining in-frame rearrangements with V and J assigned. Such tables are incomplete; in checked studies, under half of the missing clones stem from an unresolved V gene, and the remainder is unexplained. The sample profile shows around 140,000 clones; roughly three quarters of them were found once. The biggest ten clones account for roughly 0.9% of the sample. The sequenced material came from PBMCs. The receptors stem from a woman aged 60 to 75 in good health and CMV-seronegative.

The chain joins TRBV15 to TRBJ2-5; D is ambiguous. The better agreement between TRBJ2-7 and the DNA end casts doubt on the J call. This CDR3 is 13 amino acids long. Germline V gene sequence: CDR1 LNHNV, CDR2 YYDKDF (reference sequence). The CDR3 sequence: CATSRGDVREQYF. The DNA of the CDR3 is TGTGCCACCAGCAGAGGCGATGTTCGCGAGCAGTACTTC.

The J gene is TRBJ1-5, the V gene TRBV27; maybe TRBD1 (6 bases). Germline V gives CDR1 MNHEY, CDR2 SMNVEV (reference sequence). This CDR3 is built from 15 residues. V was trimmed by 3 bases and J by 0 bases, leaving 9 bases between them. The CDR3 bases are TGTGCCAGCAGTTTGGGGGCTGGTAGCAATCAGCCCCAGCATTTT. Encoded protein: CASSLGAGSNQPQHF.

The J gene is TRBJ2-2, the V gene TRBV29-1, with 7 bases matching TRBD2. Germline lookup yields CDR1 SQVTM and CDR2 ANQGSEA. This CDR3 is built from 13 residues. The V gene end was trimmed by 7 bases and the J gene end by 5 bases; junction bases not matched to a gene: 7. The CDR3 nucleotides are TGCAGCGGGGGGGGTGAGCGAACCGGGGAGCTGTTTTTT. It encodes CSGGGERTGELFF.

This clone occurred once. The chain uses TRBV9 and TRBJ1-1; TRBD1 might be the D (5 bases). From germline, CDR1 is SGDLS and CDR2 YYNGEE. V was cut by 0 bases and J by 3 bases, with 6 bases left in between. The CDR3 runs to 13 residues. The CDR3 loop is CASSVGGDTEAFF. The CDR3 DNA follows: TGTGCCAGCAGCGTAGGGGGGGACACTGAAGCTTTCTTT.

The chain has TRBV28 and TRBJ1-2; D not resolved. The CDR3 is 13 amino acids. The V gene lost 6 bases and the J gene lost 0 bases, with 8 bases spanning the gap. In germline, CDR1 is MDHEN, CDR2 SYDVKM. CDR3 amino acids: CASSPVANYGYTF. The CDR3 DNA reads as TGTGCCAGCAGCCCAGTCGCTAACTATGGCTACACCTTC.

This chain connects TRBV27 to TRBJ2-1; TRBD1 is a possible D gene (8 bases). CDR1 is MNHEY, CDR2 SMNVEV, per germline (reference sequence). The CDR3 consists of 17 residues. V gave up 5 bases and J gave up 4 bases, with 21 bases separating them. The CDR3 region has the DNA TGTGCCAGCAGTGGGGGGGCAGGGGGCGTTGGTTACAATGAGCAGTTCTTC. This translates into CASSGGAGGVGYNEQFF.

V gene TRBV2 combines with J gene TRBJ1-1; unclear D gene. Trimming removed 7 bases at V and 1 base at J, with 10 bases between. The CDR3 length is 13 residues. Germline loops: CDR1 SNHLY, CDR2 FYNNEI. CDR3 nucleotides: TGTGCCAGCACTACGAGGCCGAACACTGAAGCTTTCTTT. Encoded protein: CASTTRPNTEAFF.

V usage is TRBV9 and J usage is TRBJ1-1; no clear D. V gave up 3 bases and J gave up 4 bases, with 19 bases separating them. The germline V gene encodes CDR1 SGDLS and CDR2 YYNGEE. The CDR3 spans 16 residues. The CDR3 loop reads CASSANPRAPSTEAFF. The CDR3 nucleotides are TGTGCCAGCAGCGCGAACCCGCGGGCCCCGTCCACTGAAGCTTTCTTT.

V and J are TRBV6-5 and TRBJ1-1; a weak D match, TRBD1 (5 bases). CDR1 is MNHEY, CDR2 SVGAGI, per germline. Trimming took off 2 bases at V and 1 base at J, with 14 bases between the two ends. This CDR3 comprises 16 residues. CDR3 sequence (DNA): TGTGCCAGCAGTTACATCGCAATCGGGGGGAACACTGAAGCTTTCTTT. Translating it yields CASSYIAIGGNTEAFF.

This chain joins TRBV27 and TRBJ2-2; possibly TRBD2 for D (7 bases). From germline, CDR1 is MNHEY and CDR2 SMNVEV (reference sequence). With 7 bases removed from V and 4 bases from J, the gap between germline ends came to 16 bases. The CDR3 runs to 15 residues. Here the CDR3 reads CASTRGGEGTGELFF. CDR3 nucleotide sequence: TGTGCCAGCACGAGGGGGGGCGAAGGCACCGGGGAGCTGTTTTTT.

V usage is TRBV5-6 and J usage is TRBJ1-2; a weak D match, TRBD1 (5 bases). The CDR3 consists of 12 residues. V lost 7 bases, J lost 3 bases, and 10 bases lay in between. In germline, CDR1 is SGHDT, CDR2 YYEEEE. The CDR3 DNA reads TGTGCCAGCGGAGGGGTTGACTATGGCTACACCTTC. It specifies CASGGVDYGYTF. The entire variable domain, with the rest obtained from reference TRBV5-6 and TRBJ1-2, is as follows: DAGVTQSPTHLIKTRGQQVTLRCSPKSGHDTVSWYQQALGQGPQFIFQYYEEEERQRGNFPDRFSGHQFPNYSSELNVNALLLGDSALYLCASGGVDYGYTFGSGTRLTVV.

CDR3 bases: TGCGCCAGCAGCCAACCCACGACCCTACCTACAGGCACCTTC. This codes for CASSQPTTLPTGTF. This chain joins TRBV4-1 and TRBJ1-2; the D gene is possibly TRBD1 (5 bases). Trimming pared 2 bases from V and 13 bases from J, leaving 20 bases between. Germline V gene sequence: CDR1 MGHRA, CDR2 YSYEKL. This CDR3 spans 14 amino acids.

This sequence joins TRBV4-1 and TRBJ2-7, with a weak D call TRBD2 (5 bases). Germline lookup yields CDR1 MGHRA and CDR2 YSYEKL. This CDR3 region has 15 residues. Trimming removed 0 bases at V and 2 bases at J, with 11 bases between. CDR3 DNA: TGCGCCAGCAGCCAAGATCTGAGGGTAGCCTACGAGCAGTACTTC. Translating it yields CASSQDLRVAYEQYF.

The chain is built from TRBV7-9 and TRBJ1-1; D may be TRBD1 (5 bases). Germline CDR1 SEHNR, CDR2 FQNEAQ (reference sequence). The germline V and J ends were trimmed by 4 bases and 4 bases, with 13 bases remaining between them. This CDR3 is 14 amino acids long. DNA for the CDR3: TGTGCCAGCAGCTGGAGCGGGGGTGGCACTGAAGCTTTCTTT. This sequence encodes CASSWSGGGTEAFF.

This clone appeared once. The chain has TRBV5-1 and TRBJ2-5; TRBD2 aligns across 9 bases. This CDR3 is 17 amino acids long. CDR1 and CDR2 from the germline V gene are SGHRS and YFSETQ. V gave up 4 bases and J gave up 1 base; unmatched junction bases: 11. This CDR3 reads CASSVVGLAGSQETQYF. The CDR3 DNA reads as TGCGCCAGCAGCGTGGTTGGCCTAGCGGGATCCCAAGAGACCCAGTACTTC.

This clone has just a few counts. The chain combines TRBV28 with TRBJ1-2, with TRBD1 identical over 7 bases. Germline CDR1 and CDR2: MDHEN and SYDVKM. V gave up 7 bases and J gave up 4 bases; unmatched junction bases: 6. CDR3 length: 13 amino acids. CDR3 residues: CASTIQGLYGYTF. The CDR3 nucleotides are TGTGCCAGCACCATACAGGGGCTCTATGGCTACACCTTC.

As concerns this clone: The junction differs from germline at one of its ends, possibly a read error. The chain carries TRBV7-7 and TRBJ2-5, with TRBD1 identical over 9 bases. CDR1 is SSHAT, CDR2 FNYEAQ, per germline (reference sequence). The CDR3 length is 16 residues. CDR3 residues: CASSPYRDRAEETQYF. CDR3 nucleotides: TGTGCTAGCAGCCCCTACCGGGACAGGGCCGAAGAGACCCAGTACTTC.

This chain uses TRBV5-4 with TRBJ1-3; the D gene is possibly TRBD1 (5 bases). Per germline, CDR1 SGHNT and CDR2 YYREEE (reference sequence). V was pared by 4 bases and J by 4 bases, with 9 bases between. This CDR3 has 13 amino acids. The DNA for the CDR3 is TGTGCCAGCAGCCGGGACTCAGGAAACACCATATATTTT. It encodes CASSRDSGNTIYF.

The rearrangement joins TRBV5-1 to TRBJ1-2; a possible D gene is TRBD1 (5 bases). The V and J ends lost 2 bases and 3 bases respectively, with 14 bases between them. The CDR3 consists of 15 residues. Germline V gives CDR1 SGHRS, CDR2 YFSETQ. The CDR3: CASSLIYRSDYGYTF. In DNA, the CDR3 is TGCGCCAGCAGCTTAATTTACAGGTCTGACTATGGCTACACCTTC.

The chain combines TRBV2 with TRBJ2-3; D is possibly TRBD2 (6 bases). The CDR3 sequence is 12 residues long. Trimming pared 8 bases from V and 2 bases from J, leaving 8 bases between. Germline CDR1 SNHLY, CDR2 FYNNEI. Here the CDR3 DNA reads TGTGCCAGCTCGGGGGACACAGATACGCAGTATTTT. Translating gives CASSGDTDTQYF.

The gene calls are TRBV4-1 and TRBJ2-7; 8 bases line up with TRBD1. The V and J ends lost 4 bases and 3 bases, in that order; junction bases with no gene match: 14. The germline V gene has CDR1 MGHRA and CDR2 YSYEKL. The CDR3 consists of 17 residues. The chain's CDR3 is CASSPQRGDRTNYEQYF. CDR3 DNA: TGCGCCAGCAGCCCTCAAAGGGGGGACAGGACCAACTACGAGCAGTACTTC.